The 7 T cell receptor beta chains below come from one sample, sequenced in a study of shared T cell receptors in the human thymus. Clones were sequenced by immunoSEQ multiplex PCR, and TCRdb holds only the in-frame ones, with some missing. The data show almost 550,000 clones, 75% to 80% seen once. A further study also used this sample, focusing on human thymus T cells.

Specimen: thymocytes. Source of these receptors: a boy under two years old with a congenital heart defect.

In its sample, this clone was seen once. This chain connects TRBV12-5 to TRBJ2-1, with 9 bases aligning to TRBD2. Trimming cost V 0 bases and J 6 bases; bases outside gene matches: 6. This CDR3 has 16 residues. CDR1 LGHNT and CDR2 FRNRAP come from the germline V gene. In DNA, the CDR3 is TGTGCTAGTGGTTTGGTAGGCGGGAGGGTCATCAATGAGCAGTTCTTC. Translated: CASGLVGGRVINEQFF.

This chain uses TRBV15 with TRBJ2-3; 7 bases map to TRBD1. CDR3 length equals 15 residues. Trimming at V came to 4 bases and at J to 6 bases, leaving 10 bases not matched to a gene. The germline gives CDR1 LNHNV, CDR2 YYDKDF (reference sequence). The CDR3 DNA follows: TGTGCCACCAGCACCCAAAACGAGGGGGCTGATACGCAGTATTTT. Amino acid sequence: CATSTQNEGADTQYF.

The V gene is TRBV19, the J gene TRBJ2-3, with 11 positions matching TRBD2. The length of the CDR3 is 15 residues. The ends lost 3 bases at V and 4 bases at J; junction bases unmatched: 3. Germline CDR1 LNHDA, CDR2 SQIVND (reference sequence). CDR3 loop: CASSMTSGNPDTQYF. The CDR3 nucleotides are TGTGCCAGTAGTATGACTAGCGGGAACCCAGATACGCAGTATTTT.

The chain combines TRBV28 with TRBJ2-2; 11 bases are a match to TRBD2. Germline-derived CDR1 and CDR2 are MDHEN and SYDVKM. CDR3 length: 18 residues. The ends lost 5 bases at V and 7 bases at J; junction bases unmatched: 15. The CDR3 nucleotides are TGTGCCAGCAGTCGCTCACATAGCGGGAGGGCCGGCGGCGGGGAGCTGTTTTTT. This sequence encodes CASSRSHSGRAGGGELFF. Based on the CDR3 plus reference TRBV28 and TRBJ2-2, the full variable domain is DVKVTQSSRYLVKRTGEKVFLECVQDMDHENMFWYRQDPGLGLRLIYFSYDVKMKEKGDIPEGYSVSREKKERFSLILESASTNQTSMYLCASSRSHSGRAGGGELFFGEGSRLTVL.

This clone was observed once. This chain connects TRBV30 to TRBJ2-1; D perhaps matches TRBD1 (7 bases). Germline V gene lookup returns CDR1 GTSNPN and CDR2 SVGIG (reference sequence). The V end lost 7 bases, the J end lost 6 bases, and 19 bases lay between the germline ends. This CDR3 spans 14 amino acids. The CDR3, as DNA: TGTGCCTCTCGGGAAGCAGGGGGGACCAATGAGCAGTTCTTC. Amino acid sequence: CASREAGGTNEQFF.

The gene calls are TRBV5-1 and TRBJ1-1; tentatively, D is TRBD1 (6 bases). Germline loops: CDR1 SGHRS, CDR2 YFSETQ. V lost 0 bases and J 7 bases, leaving 16 bases between the germline ends. This CDR3 spans 15 amino acids. Written as DNA, the CDR3 is TGCGCCAGCAGCTTGGTGGGAATGGACAGCGATGAAGCTTTCTTT. Amino acid sequence: CASSLVGMDSDEAFF.

The chain has TRBV6-1 and TRBJ2-7; 11 bases line up with TRBD1. Per the germline V gene, CDR1 is MNHNS and CDR2 is SASEGT. The CDR3 length is 14 residues. With 5 bases clipped from V and 5 bases from J, the junction kept 5 bases outside the gene matches. CDR3 region: CASSSGQGANEQYF. The CDR3 region has the DNA TGTGCCAGCAGTTCAGGACAGGGGGCTAACGAGCAGTACTTC.